This TCR beta chain was observed in a study of T cells in Graves' hyperthyroidism and ophthalmopathy (dated by TCRdb to between 2018 and 2021). Regarding the study in general: Peripheral blood was sampled at the time of initial diagnosis, prior to any treatment. Prospective prediction of ophthalmopathy was tested in an independent validation cohort of some 20 hyperthyroidism patients and approximately 17 patients who later progressed to ophthalmopathy. TCR Vbeta CDR3 sequencing of roughly 140 peripheral blood samples (about 45 ophthalmopathy, about 80 hyperthyroidism and about 17 progressor patients) is reported in the paper. The study also compared thyroid tissue and blood T-cell repertoires from a handful of Graves' hyperthyroidism patients. To identify TCR V-J signatures that set the groups apart, the researchers used a discovery cohort of 90 to 100 patients, made up of roughly 45 with Graves' ophthalmopathy and 55 to 65 with stable Graves' hyperthyroidism. The 85 to 100 discovery patients were randomly split 7:3 into training and test sets. Once sampling was done, hyperthyroidism patients were given methimazole at a starting dose of 30 mg daily, whereas ophthalmopathy patients were given high-dose intravenous methylprednisolone. The investigation overall reported the following: Sample size was not statistically predetermined, and blinding of investigators to group allocation was not performed. Ophthalmopathy was separated from stable hyperthyroidism by a 13 V-J signature model, with over 85% sensitivity and roughly 81% specificity obtained in cross-validation and 80%/75% obtained in testing. In validation, progression to ophthalmopathy was predicted by the model with 65% to 71% sensitivity and 72% to 85% specificity, a median of around 5.9 months before onset. Blood samples also contained most of the expanded thyroid clonotypes (frequency above 0.001), which suggests that blood repertoires may reflect thyroid immune responses.

This clonotype has at least ten counts. This clone's antigen is unknown. No per-base quality is available; no much larger clone lies one base away. TCR beta CDR3 regions were amplified from RNA transcripts. The first round of RT-PCR for the TCR CDR3 was performed with the HTBI primer set and the Qiagen OneStep RT-PCR kit. A second multiplex PCR round built the libraries, followed by size selection and purification. The libraries were sequenced on an Illumina HiSeq2000 using paired-end 100 bp reads. The original pipeline was this. SOAPnuke was used to process the raw data, throwing out any read that contained adapters or uncalled bases, had a mean Phred below 15, or lacked an exact constant-primer or identifier match. COPE v1.2.5 was used to merge the high-quality paired reads, and each unique nucleotide sequence was defined as a clonotype. Clonotypes were aligned to IMGT TRBV, TRBD and TRBJ reference segments using MiTCR v1.1. The analysis included only V-J combinations with a frequency above 0.0001, which together covered roughly 99% of the repertoires. The TCS score was defined as the ratio of F50 (clonal expansion) to E x V (chaos), calculated using BLOSUM62-based TCRdist between CDR3 peptides within each V-J. Welch's t-statistics and random forest reduced 514 V-J features to about 12, which were used in a naive Bayes classifier (R e1071). The raw public data were reprocessed by TCRdb itself: fastp quality trimming at Q25, MiXCR clonotype calling, in-frame beta chains only. A single entry per CDR3 protein holds the most common genes and DNA from its merged rows. The V and J calls were determined by TCRdb, not by the authors. Within this sample are fewer than 450,000 distinct CDR3 sequences, with 17% of them counted one time only. The ten largest make up 34% of the sample.

Hyperthyroidism patients were aged 18 to 65 years and newly diagnosed, with disease duration of less than 2 months. Any patient with an uncontrolled infection, another autoimmune disease, pregnancy or lactation was excluded. Diagnoses relied on clinical symptoms, serum thyroxine and TRAb, thyroid ultrasound and orbital computed tomography. Blood from progressor patients was collected at the time of first diagnosis with hyperthyroidism, before any ophthalmopathy symptoms had appeared. Ficoll-Paque density gradient centrifugation was used to isolate PBMCs from 9.5 to 10 ml of fresh peripheral blood. Progressor patients were first diagnosed with Graves' hyperthyroidism and then developed ophthalmopathy during follow-up. Trizol reagent was used to extract total RNA, and RNA quality was then checked on an Agilent 2100 Bioanalyzer. Looking up the germline V gene yields CDR1 MDHEN and CDR2 SYDVKM. The CDR3 runs 15 amino acids, cysteine and phenylalanine included. The read is trimmed to its CDR3 DNA, 45 bases read in frame from base 1. V is trimmed back by 5 bases and J by 1 base, and the junction contains 3 bases that no gene match accounts for.

What was sequenced was blood. The sequence was obtained from a woman in her 30s with Graves' hyperthyroidism that later progressed to Graves' ophthalmopathy. The chain links TRBV28 with TRBJ1-5; 9 junctional bases match TRBD1. CDR3 sequence: CASSTQGASNQPQHF. The sequenced DNA is TGTGCCAGCAGTACACAGGGGGCGAGCAATCAGCCCCAGCATTTT.